This T cell receptor (beta chain) was sequenced during a study of a mutant IDH1 vaccine in newly diagnosed glioma. Across the whole study: Sex among treated patients split 62.5% male, around 40% female; mean age was about 40 years. Before enrollment, patients got radiotherapy alone, temozolomide alone, or mostly the combination.

Assay: immunoSEQ multiplex PCR; the TCRdb copy retains only in-frame clones and omits some. The sample consists of roughly 43,000 clones, roughly 83% of them appearing once. The germline V and J ends were trimmed by 1 base and 0 bases, with 10 bases remaining between them. The CDR3 consists of 15 residues. Germline loops: CDR1 SEHNR, CDR2 FQNEAQ (reference sequence). Sample time point: week 23, last vaccination. In every dose of vaccine, 300 ug of mutant IDH1 20-mer peptide was given alongside topical imiquimod. For this clone: The antigen is undetermined.

The clonotype was recovered from a woman aged 18 to 35 with glioma. Some clones in this sample may be carry-over from other donors' samples. Sequenced material: PBMCs, taken from a glioma patient whose treatment included an IDH1 peptide vaccine. The V call is TRBV7-9, the J call TRBJ2-7; D remains unclear. The CDR3 nucleotides read TGTGCCAGCAGCTTAGATAGGACGCTCTCCTACGAGCAGTACTTC. As protein: CASSLDRTLSYEQYF.